One and the same sample provided the 32 T cell receptor beta chains below, sequenced in a study of preoperative IRX-2 immunotherapy in early breast cancer. Profiled with immunoSEQ multiplex PCR; TCRdb holds only in-frame clones, not every one. Here the sample spans 40,000 to 50,000 clones, roughly 80% being singletons. Treatment given: preoperative locoregional IRX-2 cytokine immunotherapy. The sample in question was tumor tissue, obtained after IRX-2 immunotherapy. Every receptor here comes from a human donor with breast cancer.

The chain is built from TRBV6-8 and TRBJ1-2; 7 bases fit TRBD1. Germline CDR1 reads MNHGY; CDR2 reads SAAAGT. The V segment lost 4 bases and the J segment 6 bases; nucleotides outside the gene matches: 11. This CDR3 comprises 15 residues. The CDR3 loop reads CASSFPGGQGDGYTF. DNA of the CDR3: TGTGCCAGCAGTTTCCCAGGGGGGCAGGGGGATGGCTACACCTTC.

The count of this clone is one. The V and J genes are TRBV11-3 and TRBJ1-2, with D unclear. The CDR3 runs 14 residues. The germline gives CDR1 SGHNT, CDR2 YENEEA. Trimming took 1 base from V and 4 from J, leaving 10 bases between them. The CDR3 DNA follows: TGTGCCAGCAGCTTAGTGGACCCAGCCTATGGCTACACCTTC. Translated, it gives CASSLVDPAYGYTF.

The rearrangement links TRBV19 to TRBJ2-7, with 7 bases that match TRBD2. After removal of 3 bases from V and 3 bases from J, the junction contained 2 bases not matched to a gene. Germline loops: CDR1 LNHDA, CDR2 SQIVND (reference sequence). The CDR3 extends over 13 amino acids. CDR3 protein: CASSIGDYYEQYF. CDR3 in DNA: TGTGCCAGTAGTATTGGGGACTACTACGAGCAGTACTTC.

The table lists this clone with a count of one. This chain links TRBV6-4 with TRBJ2-7; 7 nucleotides align to TRBD2. Trimming at V came to 5 bases and at J to 5 bases, leaving 12 bases not matched to a gene. This CDR3 has 15 amino acids. From germline, CDR1 is MRHNA and CDR2 SNTAGT. The CDR3 DNA is TGTGCCAGCAGTTACTTAGGCGGGGGTATCAACGAGCAGTACTTC. Protein: CASSYLGGGINEQYF.

The chain employs TRBV18 and TRBJ1-1; D unresolved. The CDR3 is 16 amino acids. V was trimmed by 8 bases and J by 1 base, leaving 20 bases between them. From germline, CDR1 is KGHSH and CDR2 LQKENI. CDR3 in DNA: TGTGCCAGCGCCAACCTTGCCTCGGGGAAGAACACTGAAGCTTTCTTT. Residues: CASANLASGKNTEAFF.

The genes are TRBV28 and TRBJ2-2; 7 positions agree with TRBD2. Germline CDR1 and CDR2: MDHEN and SYDVKM. Trimming at V came to 3 bases and at J to 8 bases, leaving 12 bases not matched to a gene. The CDR3 contains 16 residues. CDR3 bases: TGTGCCAGCAGTTTGTGGGAGGGGACCTCCGAAGGGGAGCTGTTTTTT. Translation: CASSLWEGTSEGELFF.

This sequence joins TRBV6-8 and TRBJ2-1, with D hard to call. Trimming pared 2 bases from V and 7 bases from J, leaving 12 bases between. This CDR3 is 14 amino acids long. Per the germline V gene, CDR1 is MNHGY and CDR2 is SAAAGT. In nucleotides, the CDR3 is TGTGCCAGCAGTTACAGCCGGTTGGCAAATGAGCAGTTCTTC. This sequence encodes CASSYSRLANEQFF.

The rearrangement links TRBV7-1 to TRBJ2-6, with 14 bases that match TRBD2. TRBV7-1 is annotated as an ORF whose role is uncertain. Trimming removed 8 bases from V and 1 base from J; junction bases left unmatched: 7. The CDR3 is 18 amino acids. In nucleotides, the CDR3 is TGTGCCAGCGGGACTAGCGGGAGAGTTTCTTCTGGGGCCAACGTCCTGACTTTC. Protein sequence: CASGTSGRVSSGANVLTF.

The table lists this clone with a count of one. V gene TRBV6-8 combines with J gene TRBJ1-3, with D perhaps TRBD1 (5 bases). The CDR3 loop spans 13 amino acids. V gave up 8 bases and J gave up 0 bases, with 8 bases separating them. CDR1 MNHGY and CDR2 SAAAGT come from the germline V gene. For the CDR3, the DNA is TGTGCCAGCGGGGGGAACTCTGGAAACACCATATATTTT. Encoded protein: CASGGNSGNTIYF.

This clone was seen only a few times. This rearrangement joins TRBV7-7 to TRBJ2-2, with D hard to call. The CDR3 has 17 amino acids. Trimming stripped 1 base from V and 1 base from J, with 13 bases between. Per the germline V gene, CDR1 is SSHAT and CDR2 is FNYEAQ (reference sequence). CDR3 protein: CASSLVGRLVNTGELFF. The CDR3 DNA follows: TGTGCCAGCAGCTTAGTCGGGCGGTTGGTGAACACCGGGGAGCTGTTTTTT. The complete variable domain, with remaining parts taken from reference TRBV7-7 and TRBJ2-2, reads GAGVSQSPRYKVTKRGQDVTLRCDPISSHATLYWYQQALGQGPEFLTYFNYEAQPDKSGLPSDRFSAERPEGSISTLTIQRTEQRDSAMYRCASSLVGRLVNTGELFFGEGSRLTVL.

The rearrangement joins TRBV5-1 to TRBJ2-2, with 7 bases lining up with TRBD2. The CDR3 extends over 15 amino acids. V lost 1 base and J lost 1; bases outside the gene matches: 1. Germline V gives CDR1 SGHRS, CDR2 YFSETQ. The CDR3 sequence: CASSLPSGNTGELFF. The CDR3 DNA reads TGCGCCAGCAGCTTGCCTAGCGGGAACACCGGGGAGCTGTTTTTT.

The chain links TRBV6-8 to TRBJ2-7; 9 nucleotides line up with TRBD1. The V segment lost 4 bases and the J segment 2 bases; nucleotides outside the gene matches: 9. The CDR3 is 16 amino acids. Germline V gives CDR1 MNHGY, CDR2 SAAAGT. The CDR3 DNA reads TGTGCCAGCAGTTCCCATGGGACAGGGAAGGCCTACGAGCAGTACTTC. This encodes CASSSHGTGKAYEQYF.

The rearrangement joins TRBV5-1 to TRBJ1-6; no definite D call. The ends were cut back, 2 bases at V and 10 bases at J, with 25 bases in the middle. The CDR3 covers 18 residues. Germline loops: CDR1 SGHRS, CDR2 YFSETQ. CDR3 nucleotides: TGCGCCAGCAGCTTCTCAGAGCCCACGAAGTCCGGTGGATCACCCCTCCACTTT. It yields the protein CASSFSEPTKSGGSPLHF.

This clone was seen repeatedly, ten times or more. This chain joins TRBV12-5 and TRBJ2-6, with a possible D match to TRBD2 (7 bases). Germline CDR1 LGHNT, CDR2 FRNRAP. V was shortened by 7 bases and J by 1 base, with 17 bases between the two germline ends. CDR3 length: 17 residues. The CDR3 bases are TGTGCTAGTGTCATAGGGGGAGGGGTTTCTGGGGCCAACGTCCTGACTTTC. Its protein product is CASVIGGGVSGANVLTF.

The chain carries TRBV19 and TRBJ2-4, with 7 bases that match TRBD1. CDR1 is LNHDA and CDR2 is SQIVND in the germline V gene (reference sequence). The ends lost 1 base at V and 8 bases at J; junction bases unmatched: 11. The CDR3 covers 16 residues. The CDR3 bases are TGTGCCAGTAGTATAGTAGGGGGCCTGGGGTCGGACATTCAGTACTTC. It encodes CASSIVGGLGSDIQYF.

V is TRBV19 and J is TRBJ1-4; possibly TRBD1 for D (5 bases). CDR3 size: 15 residues. V lost 7 bases and J lost 4, with 16 bases in between. From germline, CDR1 is LNHDA and CDR2 SQIVND (reference sequence). CDR3 nucleotide sequence: TGTGCCAGTAAGGGGAAGGGTCACGGTAATGAAAAACTGTTTTTT. It encodes CASKGKGHGNEKLFF.

The chain joins TRBV12-5 to TRBJ1-6; TRBD1 aligns across 11 bases. V lost 1 base, J lost 7 bases, and 0 bases stayed unmatched. The V gene's germline CDR1 is LGHNT and CDR2 FRNRAP. This CDR3 has 15 amino acids. The CDR3 nucleotides are TGTGCTAGTGGTTTGGGGGACAGGGGGAATTCACCCCTCCACTTT. Its translation is CASGLGDRGNSPLHF.

The CDR3: CASRSRDSNYGYTF. The DNA of the CDR3 is TGTGCCAGCAGATCCCGGGACAGTAACTATGGCTACACCTTC. The chain employs TRBV27 and TRBJ1-2, with 7 bases matching TRBD1. CDR1 MNHEY and CDR2 SMNVEV come from the germline V gene (reference sequence). The CDR3 runs 14 residues. Trimming removed 6 bases from V and 1 base from J; junction bases left unmatched: 5.

The table lists this clone with a count of one. The genes are TRBV6-8 and TRBJ1-3, with D uncertain. The germline V gene has CDR1 MNHGY and CDR2 SAAAGT. Between the trimmed V and J ends, which lost 5 bases and 1 base, there was a span of 12 bases. The CDR3 consists of 15 residues. The CDR3 loop reads CASSNPTGSGNTIYF. The CDR3 coding sequence is TGTGCCAGCAGTAATCCAACGGGTTCTGGAAACACCATATATTTT.

The table lists this clone with a count of one. This rearrangement joins TRBV19 to TRBJ2-2; tentatively, D is TRBD1 (5 bases). Germline V lookup: CDR1 LNHDA, CDR2 SQIVND (reference sequence). Trimming removed 5 bases from V and 1 base from J, with 8 bases in between. This CDR3 region has 14 residues. In DNA, the CDR3 is TGTGCCAGTAGTGGCAGGGTGAACACCGGGGAGCTGTTTTTT. Translated: CASSGRVNTGELFF.

The chain uses TRBV19 and TRBJ1-2; possibly TRBD1 for D (5 bases). The CDR3 is 13 amino acids. The germline gives CDR1 LNHDA, CDR2 SQIVND (reference sequence). V was shortened by 6 bases and J by 1 base, with 9 bases between the two germline ends. CDR3 loop: CASRDNLNYGYTF. The CDR3 region has the DNA TGTGCCAGTAGGGACAACCTTAACTATGGCTACACCTTC.

This clone was counted only a few times. The CDR3 region is CASSWPQGPQHF. In DNA form, the CDR3 reads TGTGCCAGCAGTTGGCCCCAAGGGCCCCAGCATTTT. This rearrangement joins TRBV28 to TRBJ1-5; D unresolved. There are 12 residues in the CDR3. Germline lookup yields CDR1 MDHEN and CDR2 SYDVKM. The V and J ends lost 4 bases and 9 bases respectively, with 10 bases between them.

The gene calls are TRBV28 and TRBJ2-1; no firm D call. The V end was cut by 1 base, the J end by 4 bases, with 8 bases between. CDR1 is MDHEN, CDR2 SYDVKM, per germline. The CDR3 length is 14 residues. The CDR3 DNA sequence: TGTGCCAGCAGTTTATTTGCAGATTACAATGAGCAGTTCTTC. Protein sequence: CASSLFADYNEQFF.

The rearrangement uses TRBV19 and TRBJ2-7; 7 bases fit TRBD1. V shed 5 bases and J 2 bases; nucleotides not matched to a gene: 6. The CDR3 consists of 14 residues. The germline CDR1 and CDR2 sequences are LNHDA and SQIVND (reference sequence). DNA for the CDR3: TGTGCCAGTAGTTTAAACAGGGGACCCTACGAGCAGTACTTC. Its translation: CASSLNRGPYEQYF.

V and J are TRBV28 and TRBJ2-5; 9 bases are shared with TRBD1. Per the germline V gene, CDR1 is MDHEN and CDR2 is SYDVKM. With V trimmed by 6 bases and J by 3 bases, 8 bases remained unmatched. CDR3 length: 15 residues. The CDR3 coding sequence is TGTGCCAGCAGAGAGACTTGGACAGGGGAAGAGACCCAGTACTTC. It codes for CASRETWTGEETQYF.

The gene calls are TRBV14 and TRBJ2-3, with 9 bases identical to TRBD2. This CDR3 is 18 amino acids long. Germline loops: CDR1 SGHDN, CDR2 FVKESK. With V trimmed by 0 bases and J by 4 bases, 11 bases remained unmatched. Written as DNA, the CDR3 is TGTGCCAGCAGCCAAGATAGGTCCTCGGCGGGAGGGTCAGATACGCAGTATTTT. Translation: CASSQDRSSAGGSDTQYF.

The genes are TRBV18 and TRBJ2-1; a possible D gene is TRBD2 (5 bases). Germline V gene lookup returns CDR1 KGHSH and CDR2 LQKENI. This CDR3 is 17 amino acids long. V gave up 4 bases and J gave up 2 bases, with 18 bases separating them. This CDR3 is CASSLSSRDITYNEQFF. CDR3 in DNA: TGTGCCAGCTCACTGTCTTCACGGGATATCACCTACAATGAGCAGTTCTTC.

This rearrangement joins TRBV9 to TRBJ1-5; 7 nucleotides match TRBD1. V gave up 5 bases and J gave up 2 bases; unmatched junction bases: 7. Germline assignment: CDR1 SGDLS and CDR2 YYNGEE. The CDR3 is 15 amino acids. The CDR3: CASSSWDSGNQPQHF. CDR3 coding DNA: TGTGCCAGCAGTTCCTGGGACAGCGGCAATCAGCCCCAGCATTTT.

This chain joins TRBV28 and TRBJ2-7; D tentatively fits TRBD1 or TRBD2 (6 bases each). CDR3 size: 15 residues. Germline V gives CDR1 MDHEN, CDR2 SYDVKM. The germline V and J ends were trimmed by 4 bases and 2 bases, with 15 bases remaining between them. CDR3 nucleotide sequence: TGTGCCAGCAGTTCTCCAAGGGGGGCAACCTACGAGCAGTACTTC. Protein sequence: CASSSPRGATYEQYF.

The CDR3 loop is CSVAHSNTEAFF. Here the CDR3 DNA reads TGCAGCGTTGCACATTCGAACACTGAAGCTTTCTTT. The chain recombines TRBV29-1 with TRBJ1-1; D gene unclear. CDR1 SQVTM and CDR2 ANQGSEA come from the germline V gene. This CDR3 spans 12 amino acids. V dropped 4 bases and J dropped 1 base, with 7 bases sitting between them.

The rearrangement uses TRBV19 and TRBJ1-1; D gene uncertain. CDR1 and CDR2 from the germline V gene are LNHDA and SQIVND (reference sequence). The CDR3 totals 13 residues. Trimming pared 9 bases from V and 2 bases from J, leaving 13 bases between. The DNA of the CDR3 is TGTGCCAGCAGACGGCAGACCAACACTGAAGCTTTCTTT. It codes for CASRRQTNTEAFF. Full variable domain (missing parts from reference TRBV19 and TRBJ1-1): DGGITQSPKYLFRKEGQNVTLSCEQNLNHDAMYWYRQDPGQGLRLIYYSQIVNDFQKGDIAEGYSVSREKKESFPLTVTSAQKNPTAFYLCASRRQTNTEAFFGQGTRLTVV.

This clone is medium-sized in the sample. The CDR3 reads CASSWGSTDEQYF. CDR3 DNA: TGTGCCAGCAGTTGGGGCAGTACCGACGAGCAGTACTTC. The V and J genes are TRBV6-8 and TRBJ2-7, with D possibly matching TRBD1 (5 bases). The germline V gene encodes CDR1 MNHGY and CDR2 SAAAGT. The V end was cut by 4 bases, the J end by 5 bases, with 12 bases between. The CDR3 is 13 amino acids.